Included here is one T cell receptor beta chain sequence, with context. What it binds is not known. This sample was taken from a study of cytomegalovirus exposure and HLA in healthy donors. Study-wide background: Earlier results showed approximately 110 million unique TCR beta sequences derived from 150 million to 200 million T cells. When 398 donors were genotyped, more than 70% of them were found to fall in the Caucasian-associated ancestry cluster. Study observations and caveats: It has been reported that TCR beta sequences accurately predicted the HLA-A and HLA-B alleles of most subjects. The authors considered a cluster of highly shared sequence variants likely to be a sequencing artifact.

The PCR was carried out with 60 Vbeta primers and 13 Jbeta primers. The protocol was immunoSEQ multiplex PCR, while the TCRdb copy is restricted to in-frame clones and leaves out a portion. The sample totals around 100,000 clones. CDR3 size: 14 residues. CDR1 is SGHTA, CDR2 FQGNSA, per germline. Trimming took 5 bases from V and 1 from J, leaving 11 bases between them. The material sequenced was PBMCs. The chain combines TRBV7-2 with TRBJ1-1; D is possibly TRBD1 (6 bases). This clonotype was sampled from a man aged 40-49 years in good health and CMV-seronegative. CDR3: CASSQGHSNTEAFF. CDR3 coding DNA: TGTGCCAGCAGCCAGGGACATTCGAACACTGAAGCTTTCTTT. The variable domain in full, completed from reference TRBV7-2 and TRBJ1-1, reads GAGVSQSPSNKVTEKGKDVELRCDPISGHTALYWYRQSLGQGLEFLIYFQGNSAPDKSGLPSDRFSAERTGGSVSTLTIQRTQQEDSAVYLCASSQGHSNTEAFFGQGTRLTVV.